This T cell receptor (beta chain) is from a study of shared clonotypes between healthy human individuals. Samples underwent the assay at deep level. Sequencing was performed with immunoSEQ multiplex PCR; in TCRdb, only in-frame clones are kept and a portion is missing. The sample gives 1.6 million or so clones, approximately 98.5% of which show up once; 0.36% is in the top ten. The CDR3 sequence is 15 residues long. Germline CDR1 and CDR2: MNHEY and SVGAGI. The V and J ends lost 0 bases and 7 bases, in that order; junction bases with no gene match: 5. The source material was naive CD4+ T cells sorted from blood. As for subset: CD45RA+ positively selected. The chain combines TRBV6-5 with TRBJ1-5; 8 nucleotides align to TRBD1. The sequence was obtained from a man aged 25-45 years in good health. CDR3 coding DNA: TGTGCCAGCAGTTACTCGAAGGCAGGGGGCCAGCCCCAGCATTTT. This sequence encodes CASSYSKAGGQPQHF.